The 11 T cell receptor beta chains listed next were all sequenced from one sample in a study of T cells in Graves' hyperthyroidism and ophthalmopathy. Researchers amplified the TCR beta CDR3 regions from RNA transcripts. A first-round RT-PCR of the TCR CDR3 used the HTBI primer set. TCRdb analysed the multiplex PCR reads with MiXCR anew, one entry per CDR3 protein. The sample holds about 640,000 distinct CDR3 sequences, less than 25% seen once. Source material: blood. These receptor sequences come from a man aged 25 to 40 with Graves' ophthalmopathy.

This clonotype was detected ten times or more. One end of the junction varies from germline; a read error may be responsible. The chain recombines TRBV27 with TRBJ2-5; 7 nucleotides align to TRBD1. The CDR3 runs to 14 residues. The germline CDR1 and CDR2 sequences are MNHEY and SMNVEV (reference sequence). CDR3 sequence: CASSLSGTEETQYF. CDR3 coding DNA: TGTGCCAGCAGCTTATCCGGGACAGAAGAGACCCAGTACTTC.

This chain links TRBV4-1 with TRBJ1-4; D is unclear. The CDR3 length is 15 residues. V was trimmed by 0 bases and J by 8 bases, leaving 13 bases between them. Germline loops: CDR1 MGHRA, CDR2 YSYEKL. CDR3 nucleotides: TGCGCCAGCAGCCAAGAGGTGCGGGTATGGGAAAAACTGTTTTTT. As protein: CASSQEVRVWEKLFF.

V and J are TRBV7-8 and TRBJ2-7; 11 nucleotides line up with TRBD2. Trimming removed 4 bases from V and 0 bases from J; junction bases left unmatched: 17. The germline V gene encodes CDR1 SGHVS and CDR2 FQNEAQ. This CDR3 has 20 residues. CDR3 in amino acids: CASSSLLGVAGGLSSYEQYF. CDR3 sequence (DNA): TGTGCCAGCAGCTCCCTTCTAGGAGTAGCGGGAGGGTTGAGCTCCTACGAGCAGTACTTC. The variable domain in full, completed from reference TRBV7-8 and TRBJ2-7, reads GAGVSQSPRYKVAKRGQDVALRCDPISGHVSLFWYQQALGQGPEFLTYFQNEAQLDKSGLPSDRFFAERPEGSVSTLKIQRTQQEDSAVYLCASSSLLGVAGGLSSYEQYFGPGTRLTVT.

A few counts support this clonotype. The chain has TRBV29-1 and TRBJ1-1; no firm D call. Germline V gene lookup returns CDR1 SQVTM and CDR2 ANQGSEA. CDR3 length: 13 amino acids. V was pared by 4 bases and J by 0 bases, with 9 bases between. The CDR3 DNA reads TGCAGCGTTGGCCAACGGCTGAACACTGAAGCTTTCTTT. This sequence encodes CSVGQRLNTEAFF.

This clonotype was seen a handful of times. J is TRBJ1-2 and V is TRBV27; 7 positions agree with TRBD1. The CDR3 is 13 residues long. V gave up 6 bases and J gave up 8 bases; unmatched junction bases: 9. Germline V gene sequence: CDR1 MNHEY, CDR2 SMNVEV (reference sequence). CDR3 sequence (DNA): TGTGCCAGCAGACCGGAGGGGGCAGGAGGCTACACCTTC. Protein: CASRPEGAGGYTF.

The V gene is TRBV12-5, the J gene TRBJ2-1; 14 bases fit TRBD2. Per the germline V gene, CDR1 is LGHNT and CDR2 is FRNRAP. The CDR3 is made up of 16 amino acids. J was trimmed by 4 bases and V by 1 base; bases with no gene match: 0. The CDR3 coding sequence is TGTGCTAGTGGTTTGGGGACTAGCGGGAGGTACAATGAGCAGTTCTTC. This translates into CASGLGTSGRYNEQFF.

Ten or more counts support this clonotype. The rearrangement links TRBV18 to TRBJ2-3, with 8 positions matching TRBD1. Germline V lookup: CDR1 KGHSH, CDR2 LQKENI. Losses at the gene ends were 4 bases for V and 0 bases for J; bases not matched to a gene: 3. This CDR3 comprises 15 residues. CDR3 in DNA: TGTGCCAGCTCACTAAACAGGGGGAGCACAGATACGCAGTATTTT. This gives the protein CASSLNRGSTDTQYF.

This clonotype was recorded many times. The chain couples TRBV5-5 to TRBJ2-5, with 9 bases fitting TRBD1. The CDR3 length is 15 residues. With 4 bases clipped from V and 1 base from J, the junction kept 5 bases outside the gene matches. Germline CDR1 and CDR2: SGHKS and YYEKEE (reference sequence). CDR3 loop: CASSGTGRRQETQYF. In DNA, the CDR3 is TGTGCCAGCAGCGGGACAGGGAGACGCCAAGAGACCCAGTACTTC. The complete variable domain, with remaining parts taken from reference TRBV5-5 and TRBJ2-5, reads DAGVTQSPTHLIKTRGQQVTLRCSPISGHKSVSWYQQVLGQGPQFIFQYYEKEERGRGNFPDRFSARQFPNYSSELNVNALLLGDSALYLCASSGTGRRQETQYFGPGTRLLVL.

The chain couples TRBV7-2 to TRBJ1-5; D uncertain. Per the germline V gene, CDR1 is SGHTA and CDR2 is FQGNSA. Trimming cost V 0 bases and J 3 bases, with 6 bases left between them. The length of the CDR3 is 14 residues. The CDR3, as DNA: TGTGCCAGCAGCTTAGCAGTGTACAATCAGCCCCAGCATTTT. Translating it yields CASSLAVYNQPQHF.

The CDR3 protein is CASSPDSAFEQYF. The CDR3 DNA is TGTGCCAGTAGTCCGGACTCCGCCTTCGAGCAGTACTTC. The gene calls are TRBV19 and TRBJ2-7; D might be TRBD2 (5 bases). The CDR3 is 13 residues long. Germline CDR1 LNHDA, CDR2 SQIVND (reference sequence). V gave up 5 bases and J gave up 6 bases, with 14 bases separating them.

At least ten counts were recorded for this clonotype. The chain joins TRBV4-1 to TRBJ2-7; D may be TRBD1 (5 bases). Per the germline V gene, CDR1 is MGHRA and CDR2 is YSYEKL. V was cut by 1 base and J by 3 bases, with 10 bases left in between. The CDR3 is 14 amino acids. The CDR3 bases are TGCGCCAGCAGCCAAGCAGACAGTCGCTACGAGCAGTACTTC. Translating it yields CASSQADSRYEQYF.